The rows below give T cell receptor beta chains drawn from one sample of a study of shared clonotypes between healthy human individuals. Profiled with immunoSEQ multiplex PCR; TCRdb holds only in-frame clones, not every one. In the table there are roughly 2.4 million clones, roughly 95% of which are singletons. Input material: naive CD4+ T cells sorted from blood. The source is a man aged 18 to 29 in good health. Each CDR3 is given with its conserved first and last residue. The D gene is left open where the match is weak. Clone size appears in some rows only: once, few, many, or a class for an expanded clone.

J gene | clone size | D gene | V gene | CDR3 protein | CDR3 DNA
TRBJ2-5 | . | . | TRBV6-1 | CASSWGQETQYF | TGTGCCAGCAGTTGGGGCCAAGAGACCCAGTACTTC
TRBJ2-3 | . | TRBD2 | TRBV19 | CASIAPGLKTDTQYF | TGTGCCAGTATCGCTCCGGGACTAAAGACAGATACGCAGTATTTT
TRBJ2-7 | . | . | TRBV5-1 | CASSFLGGAEQYF | TGCGCCAGCAGCTTTTTGGGGGGCGCGGAGCAGTACTTC
TRBJ2-3 | . | . | TRBV5-1 | CASSTQGGTDTQYF | TGCGCCAGCAGCACGCAGGGAGGCACAGATACGCAGTATTTT
TRBJ2-2 | . | TRBD1 | TRBV9 | CASSTNRGGNTGELFF | TGTGCCAGCAGCACCAACAGGGGTGGGAACACCGGGGAGCTGTTTTTT
TRBJ2-3 | . | . | TRBV7-9 | CASSPPPAARRDTQYF | TGTGCCAGCAGCCCCCCTCCTGCGGCCAGGAGAGATACGCAGTATTTT
TRBJ2-7 | . | TRBD1 | TRBV6-5 | CASSYSSLDRGYEQYF | TGTGCCAGCAGTTACAGTTCGCTGGACAGGGGATACGAGCAGTACTTC
TRBJ2-3 | . | . | TRBV4-1 | CASSLDALGITDTQYF | TGCGCCAGCAGCCTAGATGCTTTGGGGATCACAGATACGCAGTATTTT
TRBJ2-2 | once | . | TRBV6-1 | CASSEHPWIGELFF | TGTGCCAGCAGTGAACATCCTTGGATCGGGGAGCTGTTTTTT
TRBJ1-2 | . | . | TRBV7-8 | CASSLRENYGYTF | TGTGCCAGCAGTTTGCGGGAGAACTATGGCTACACCTTC
TRBJ2-5 | . | . | TRBV7-7 | CASSPQGAAETQYF | TGTGCTAGCAGCCCGCAGGGTGCCGCAGAGACCCAGTACTTC
TRBJ1-6 | once | . | TRBV6-1 | CASNLGPNSPLHF | TGTGCCAGCAACTTAGGGCCTAATTCACCCCTCCACTTT
TRBJ1-2 | . | . | TRBV18 | CASSPTGDGYTF | TGTGCCAGCTCACCAACGGGGGATGGCTACACCTTC
TRBJ1-5 | once | . | TRBV19 | CASKGAGNQPQHF | TGTGCCAGTAAAGGGGCAGGCAATCAGCCCCAGCATTTT
TRBJ1-2 | . | TRBD1 | TRBV4-1 | CASSQGAGTDFYTF | TGCGCCAGCAGCCAAGGGGCCGGGACAGACTTCTACACCTTC
TRBJ1-5 | . | TRBD1 | TRBV6-1 | CASSSAGGYNQPQHF | TGTGCCAGCAGTTCGGCAGGGGGTTACAATCAGCCCCAGCATTTT
TRBJ2-5 | . | TRBD1 | TRBV18 | CASSPGQAQETQYF | TGTGCCAGCTCACCGGGACAGGCACAAGAGACCCAGTACTTC
TRBJ1-2 | . | TRBD1 | TRBV29-1 | CSVESRGGFYGYTF | TGCAGCGTTGAATCCAGGGGGGGGTTCTATGGCTACACCTTC
TRBJ2-7 | few | TRBD2 | TRBV11-2 | CASSRTGTGGFYEQYF | TGTGCCAGCAGCCGAACCGGGACGGGAGGTTTCTACGAGCAGTACTTC
TRBJ1-2 | . | . | TRBV6-1 | CASGADHYFSYGYTF | TGTGCCAGCGGCGCGGACCACTATTTTTCCTATGGCTACACCTTC
TRBJ1-1 | . | . | TRBV10-2 | CASTTGNTEAFF | TGCGCCAGCACGACGGGGAACACTGAAGCTTTCTTT
TRBJ2-4 | . | TRBD2 | TRBV6-1 | CASSDEGLAGVKNIQYF | TGTGCCAGCAGTGATGAGGGACTAGCGGGGGTGAAAAACATTCAGTACTTC
TRBJ2-1 | . | . | TRBV7-2 | CASSSTGRYNEQFF | TGTGCCAGCAGCTCTACGGGCAGGTACAATGAGCAGTTCTTC
TRBJ2-7 | . | TRBD1 | TRBV5-1 | CASSYTPGQAYEQYF | TGCGCCAGCAGTTATACTCCGGGACAGGCCTACGAGCAGTACTTC
TRBJ2-3 | . | TRBD1 | TRBV7-9 | CASSPGQGTDTQYF | TGTGCCAGCAGCCCTGGACAGGGGACAGATACGCAGTATTTT
TRBJ2-7 | . | . | TRBV10-1 | CASSEYPLLAYEQYF | TGCGCCAGCAGTGAGTATCCCCTTTTGGCCTACGAGCAGTACTTC
TRBJ2-7 | once | . | TRBV29-1 | CSYASSGTSSYEQYF | TGCAGCTACGCGTCATCGGGCACCAGTTCCTACGAGCAGTACTTC
TRBJ2-5 | . | . | TRBV30 | CAWSSQRRLKETQYF | TGTGCCTGGAGTTCGCAGCGGAGGCTTAAAGAGACCCAGTACTTC